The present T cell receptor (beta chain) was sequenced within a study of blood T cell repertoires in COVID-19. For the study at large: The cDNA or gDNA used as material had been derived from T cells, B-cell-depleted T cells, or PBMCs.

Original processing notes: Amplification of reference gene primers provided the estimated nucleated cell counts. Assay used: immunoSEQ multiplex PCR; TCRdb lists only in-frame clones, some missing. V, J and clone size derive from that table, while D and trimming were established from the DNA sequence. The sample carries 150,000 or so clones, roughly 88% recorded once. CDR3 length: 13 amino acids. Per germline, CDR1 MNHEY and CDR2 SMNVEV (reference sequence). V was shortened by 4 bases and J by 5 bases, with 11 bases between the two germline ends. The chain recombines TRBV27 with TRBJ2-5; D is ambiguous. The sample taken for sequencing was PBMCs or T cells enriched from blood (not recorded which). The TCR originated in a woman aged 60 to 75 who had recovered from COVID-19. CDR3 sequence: CASSSGSVETQYF. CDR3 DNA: TGTGCCAGCAGTTCGGGTTCCGTCGAGACCCAGTACTTC.